These 24 T cell receptor beta chains share one sample of origin, sequenced in a study of T cells in Graves' hyperthyroidism and ophthalmopathy. The TCR beta CDR3 regions underwent amplification using RNA transcripts as the source. An initial round of RT-PCR targeting the TCR CDR3 relied on the HTBI primer set. TCRdb used MiXCR to reprocess the multiplex PCR reads, holding one entry per CDR3 protein. The table lists hundreds of thousands of distinct CDR3 sequences, 15% to 20% of them singletons. The specimen sequenced was blood. All receptors derive from a woman aged 25 to 39 with Graves' hyperthyroidism.

This chain uses TRBV20-1 with TRBJ2-1; 7 bases are shared with TRBD2. Per germline, CDR1 DFQATT and CDR2 SNEGSKA (reference sequence). The CDR3 has 16 amino acids. Trimming took 4 bases from V and 10 from J; bases not matched to a gene: 19. The CDR3 nucleotides read TGCAGTGCTACCAGACCCCTTGGGTTGGGAGGGCCGGAGCAGTTCTTC. This sequence encodes CSATRPLGLGGPEQFF.

This clonotype was counted many times. CDR3 coding DNA: TGTGCCAGCAGCGTGACTAGCCTAACCTACGAGCAGTACTTC. This sequence encodes CASSVTSLTYEQYF. The chain is built from TRBV9 and TRBJ2-7; 7 nucleotides line up with TRBD2. The CDR3 is made up of 14 amino acids. Germline V gene sequence: CDR1 SGDLS, CDR2 YYNGEE. J lost 2 bases, V lost 2 bases, and 4 bases had no gene match. Looking up the rest from reference TRBV9 and TRBJ2-7 gives the full variable domain: DSGVTQTPKHLITATGQRVTLRCSPRSGDLSVYWYQQSLDQGLQFLIQYYNGEERAKGNILERFSAQQFPDLHSELNLSSLELGDSALYFCASSVTSLTYEQYFGPGTRLTVT.

The gene calls are TRBV6-1 and TRBJ2-1; 8 bases fit TRBD2. The CDR3 is made up of 15 amino acids. Per germline, CDR1 MNHNS and CDR2 SASEGT. The J segment lost 7 bases and the V segment lost 10 bases, leaving 15 bases of the junction unmatched. The CDR3 sequence: CATQVWREVRNEQFF. The CDR3 region has the DNA TGTGCCACTCAGGTTTGGCGGGAGGTGAGGAATGAGCAGTTCTTC.

This clonotype occurred many times. The DNA for the CDR3 is TGTGCCAGCAGGCTGGGACTAGCGGGAGGGTGGAGGGAGACCCAGTACTTC. Amino acid sequence: CASRLGLAGGWRETQYF. The V and J genes are TRBV11-2 and TRBJ2-5, with TRBD2 matching over 16 bases. CDR3 length: 17 residues. The V gene end was trimmed by 6 bases and the J gene end by 5 bases; junction bases not matched to a gene: 9. Germline V CDR1 and CDR2: SGHAT, FQNNGV.

Only a few counts were recorded for this clonotype. The chain has TRBV6-1 and TRBJ1-1, with D unresolved. The germline V gene encodes CDR1 MNHNS and CDR2 SASEGT. The germline V and J ends were trimmed by 7 bases and 6 bases, with 9 bases remaining between them. The CDR3 contains 11 residues. This CDR3 reads CASKSGAEAFF. Here the CDR3 DNA reads TGTGCCAGCAAAAGCGGAGCTGAAGCTTTCTTT.

CDR3 residues: CSARGGAGRGYGYTF. In DNA, the CDR3 is TGCAGTGCCAGGGGGGGAGCAGGGAGGGGCTATGGCTACACCTTC. V gene TRBV20-1 combines with J gene TRBJ1-2, with 7 bases that match TRBD1. Germline V CDR1 and CDR2: DFQATT, SNEGSKA (reference sequence). The ends lost 6 bases at V and 4 bases at J; junction bases unmatched: 14. CDR3 length: 15 residues.

This clonotype was recorded once. The gene calls are TRBV4-2 and TRBJ2-5; TRBD1 aligns across 10 bases. The CDR3 loop spans 21 amino acids. V dropped 3 bases and J dropped 0; count of bases not matched to a gene: 19. Germline V CDR1 and CDR2: LGHNA, YNFKEQ. In DNA form, the CDR3 reads TGTGCCAGCAGCCAGGGTACTGTATTATCCGGGACAGGGGTATACCAAGAGACCCAGTACTTC. Its protein product is CASSQGTVLSGTGVYQETQYF.

This clonotype showed up just once. A much larger clone lies a single base off, so this may be a read error. Written as DNA, the CDR3 is TGTGCCGGCTCACCACTTGAGTTCAATGAGCAGTTCTTC. Translated, it gives CAGSPLEFNEQFF. The chain has TRBV18 and TRBJ2-1; D ambiguous. The V gene's germline CDR1 is KGHSH and CDR2 LQKENI. This CDR3 has 13 amino acids.

As to this clonotype: It may be a read error: a sequence one base away is much more abundant. V is TRBV27 and J is TRBJ2-5; 15 bases are a match to TRBD2. CDR1 is MNHEY and CDR2 is SMNVEV in the germline V gene (reference sequence). The CDR3 has 16 amino acids. Here the CDR3 reads CVSSIGLAGGPETQYF. CDR3 coding DNA: TGTGTCAGCAGTATCGGACTAGCGGGAGGGCCAGAGACCCAGTACTTC.

With regard to this clonotype: One end of the junction fails to match germline, which may point to a read error. The J gene is TRBJ1-6, the V gene TRBV30; perhaps TRBD1 as D (5 bases). Germline CDR1 reads GTSNPN; CDR2 reads SVGIG (reference sequence). The CDR3 length is 14 residues. As DNA, the CDR3 is TGTGCCTGGATTCCCGGGGGATATAATTCACCCCTCTACTTT. It codes for CAWIPGGYNSPLYF.

This clonotype came up many times. The chain uses TRBV20-1 and TRBJ2-1; 14 nucleotides line up with TRBD2. V lost 1 base to trimming and J lost 6 bases; unmatched junction nucleotides: 5. This CDR3 comprises 16 residues. Germline CDR1 DFQATT, CDR2 SNEGSKA (reference sequence). The CDR3 nucleotides are TGCAGTGCTAGAGGGATGGGACTAGCGGGAGTCAATGAGCAGTTCTTC. Amino acid sequence: CSARGMGLAGVNEQFF.

About this clonotype: A read error may explain this, as a much larger clone is one base away. The chain employs TRBV13 and TRBJ1-1, with TRBD1 identical over 8 bases. CDR1 PRHDT and CDR2 FYEKMQ come from the germline V gene (reference sequence). The CDR3 runs 14 residues. The CDR3 spells CASSLGQGVTEASF. The DNA for the CDR3 is TGTGCCAGCAGCCTAGGACAGGGTGTCACTGAAGCTTCCTTT.

The sample holds many counts of this clonotype. The chain joins TRBV7-9 to TRBJ1-1; tentative D call: TRBD1 (6 bases). This CDR3 is built from 13 residues. Deletions cut 0 bases from V and 11 bases from J, with 13 bases between. Per germline, CDR1 SEHNR and CDR2 FQNEAQ (reference sequence). CDR3 loop: CASSLAGGQRAFF. The CDR3 nucleotides read TGTGCCAGCAGCTTAGCGGGGGGACAACGGGCTTTCTTT.

This clonotype appeared many times. V gene TRBV2 combines with J gene TRBJ2-1; 9 positions match TRBD2. Trimming took 4 bases from V and 0 from J; bases not matched to a gene: 4. From germline, CDR1 is SNHLY and CDR2 FYNNEI. CDR3 length: 16 residues. CDR3 coding DNA: TGTGCCAGCAGTGGGACTAGCGCGAGCTCCTACAATGAGCAGTTCTTC. It is translated as CASSGTSASSYNEQFF.

This clonotype has more than one count but fewer than ten. The chain links TRBV3-1 to TRBJ2-7, with D uncertain. The V end lost 3 bases, the J end lost 11 bases, and 11 bases lay between the germline ends. This CDR3 region has 11 residues. CDR1 and CDR2 from the germline V gene are LGHDT and YNNKEL (reference sequence). This CDR3 reads CASSHGTEKYF. CDR3 nucleotide sequence: TGTGCCAGCAGCCATGGAACGGAGAAGTACTTC.

This clonotype was counted many times. The rearrangement uses TRBV27 and TRBJ2-2, with 9 positions matching TRBD1. Losses at the gene ends were 5 bases for V and 3 bases for J; bases not matched to a gene: 4. The germline gives CDR1 MNHEY, CDR2 SMNVEV (reference sequence). The CDR3 totals 15 residues. The CDR3 reads CASSPRDRDTGELFF. For the CDR3, the DNA is TGTGCCAGCAGTCCCAGGGACAGGGACACCGGGGAGCTGTTTTTT.

CDR3 in amino acids: CASSVEVDYEQYF. Here the CDR3 DNA reads TGTGCCAGCAGCGTAGAGGTGGACTACGAGCAGTACTTC. This chain links TRBV9 with TRBJ2-7, with no clear D. Germline V lookup: CDR1 SGDLS, CDR2 YYNGEE. The CDR3 consists of 13 residues. V lost 0 bases and J 3 bases, leaving 7 bases between the germline ends.

This clonotype was seen a handful of times. In nucleotides, the CDR3 is TGCAGCCTCGGCGAGACAGGGGCTCCAGATACGCAGTATTTT. Translating gives CSLGETGAPDTQYF. V is TRBV20-1 and J is TRBJ2-3, with 8 bases identical to TRBD1. This CDR3 is 14 amino acids long. Germline V lookup: CDR1 DFQATT, CDR2 SNEGSKA (reference sequence).

In nucleotides, the CDR3 is TGCAGTGCGAAGAGGGGAAGGGGGAACACCGGGGAGCTGTTTTTT. Encoded protein: CSAKRGRGNTGELFF. V is TRBV20-1 and J is TRBJ2-2, with D possibly being TRBD1 or TRBD2 (5 bases each). Germline V CDR1 and CDR2: DFQATT, SNEGSKA (reference sequence). The V and J ends lost 6 bases and 1 base respectively, with 15 bases between them. This CDR3 comprises 15 residues.

The chain couples TRBV4-1 to TRBJ2-7, with D perhaps TRBD1 or TRBD2 (5 bases each). V was pared by 0 bases and J by 4 bases, with 10 bases between. CDR1 and CDR2 from the germline V gene are MGHRA and YSYEKL. This CDR3 contains 14 residues. The CDR3 protein is CASSQDPGGYEQYF. In DNA, the CDR3 is TGCGCCAGCAGCCAAGATCCTGGGGGTTACGAGCAGTACTTC.

Many counts were recorded for this clonotype. This rearrangement joins TRBV6-2 or TRBV6-3 to TRBJ2-3, with 12 bases fitting TRBD2. CDR1 MNHEY and CDR2 SVGEGT come from the germline V gene. The V segment lost 4 bases and the J segment 3 bases; nucleotides outside the gene matches: 5. CDR3 length: 16 amino acids. CDR3: CASSSLAGGPTDTQYF. DNA of the CDR3: TGTGCCAGCAGTTCACTAGCGGGAGGACCGACAGATACGCAGTATTTT.

The genes are TRBV5-4 and TRBJ2-1, with 12 bases lining up with TRBD2. Germline CDR1 is SGHNT and CDR2 is YYREEE (reference sequence). This CDR3 is built from 16 residues. The J segment lost 8 bases and the V segment lost 4 bases, leaving 10 bases of the junction unmatched. The DNA for the CDR3 is TGTGCCAGCAGCCCACGACTAGCGGGAGTTGTCCATGAGCAGTTCTTC. Residues: CASSPRLAGVVHEQFF.

There are a few counts of this clonotype. V and J are TRBV24-1 and TRBJ1-1, with D unresolved. In germline, CDR1 is KGHDR, CDR2 SFDVKD. This CDR3 comprises 14 residues. The germline V and J ends were trimmed by 0 bases and 1 base, with 5 bases remaining between them. Here the CDR3 reads CATSDLDRNTEAFF. The CDR3 bases are TGTGCCACCAGTGATTTGGACCGGAACACTGAAGCTTTCTTT.

This clonotype was detected only a few times. The J gene is TRBJ2-1, the V gene TRBV19; no definite D call. Between the trimmed V and J ends, which lost 2 bases and 6 bases, there was a span of 11 bases. The V gene's germline CDR1 is LNHDA and CDR2 SQIVND (reference sequence). This CDR3 spans 14 amino acids. CDR3 sequence (DNA): TGTGCCAGTAGTATAAGCCCTAGTGTCAATGAGCAGTTCTTC. This encodes CASSISPSVNEQFF.